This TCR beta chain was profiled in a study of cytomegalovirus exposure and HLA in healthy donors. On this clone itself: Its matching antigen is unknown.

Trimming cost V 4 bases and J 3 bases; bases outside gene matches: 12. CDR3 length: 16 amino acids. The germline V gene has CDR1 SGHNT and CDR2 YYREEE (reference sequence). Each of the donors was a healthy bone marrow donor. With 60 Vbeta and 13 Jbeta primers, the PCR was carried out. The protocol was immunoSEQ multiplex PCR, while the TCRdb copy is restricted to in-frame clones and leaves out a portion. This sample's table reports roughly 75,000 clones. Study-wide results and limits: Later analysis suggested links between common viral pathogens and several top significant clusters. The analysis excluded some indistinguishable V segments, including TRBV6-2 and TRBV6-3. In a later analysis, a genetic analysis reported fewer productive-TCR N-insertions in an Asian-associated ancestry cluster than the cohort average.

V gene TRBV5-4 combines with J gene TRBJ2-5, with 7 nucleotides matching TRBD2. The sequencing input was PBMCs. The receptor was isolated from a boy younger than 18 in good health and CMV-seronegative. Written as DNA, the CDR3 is TGTGCCAGCAGCCTGCGGGGGACCCGCGGGGAAGAGACCCAGTACTTC. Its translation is CASSLRGTRGEETQYF. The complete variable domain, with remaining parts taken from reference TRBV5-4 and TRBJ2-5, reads ETGVTQSPTHLIKTRGQQVTLRCSSQSGHNTVSWYQQALGQGPQFIFQYYREEENGRGNFPPRFSGLQFPNYSSELNVNALELDDSALYLCASSLRGTRGEETQYFGPGTRLLVL.